The next 23 T cell receptor beta chains were all read from a single sample in a study of cytomegalovirus exposure and HLA in healthy donors. Primers included in the PCR were 60 Vbeta and 13 Jbeta primers. The method was immunoSEQ multiplex PCR; TCRdb's version includes in-frame clones alone and lacks a portion of them. This table has roughly 200,000 clones, almost 85% appearing once. The sequenced material came from PBMCs. These receptors came from a woman between 45 and 65 years old in good health and CMV-seronegative.

In this sample, this clone turned up once. The chain carries TRBV6-1 and TRBJ2-7; possible D gene TRBD2, 7 bases. Germline CDR1 is MNHNS and CDR2 is SASEGT. The CDR3 consists of 12 residues. CDR3 amino acids: CVGGRVTYEQYF. For the CDR3, the DNA is TGTGTCGGGGGGCGGGTTACCTACGAGCAGTACTTC.

The CDR3 spells CSALQGFTNYGYTF. DNA for the CDR3: TGCAGCGCCCTACAGGGCTTCACTAACTATGGCTACACCTTC. This chain connects TRBV29-1 to TRBJ1-2; perhaps TRBD1 as D (6 bases). Germline CDR1 and CDR2: SQVTM and ANQGSEA. Between the trimmed V and J ends, which lost 7 bases and 0 bases, there was a span of 15 bases. The CDR3 length is 14 residues.

The V call is TRBV11-2, the J call TRBJ1-2; 7 bases line up with TRBD1. The germline gives CDR1 SGHAT, CDR2 FQNNGV. The junction had 8 bases not matched to a gene; V was cut back by 5 bases and J by 8 bases. The CDR3 has 13 residues. This CDR3 is CASSIDRVGGYTF. In DNA form, the CDR3 reads TGTGCCAGCAGCATCGACAGGGTCGGGGGCTACACCTTC.

The rearrangement uses TRBV11-3 and TRBJ2-5; 10 nucleotides agree with TRBD1. The DNA end lines up better with TRBJ2-7; the J call may be wrong. The V gene's germline CDR1 is SGHNT and CDR2 YENEEA. This CDR3 spans 13 amino acids. The CDR3 DNA is TGTGCCAGCAGCCCGGGACAGGGGCTCGAGCAGTACTTC. Its protein is CASSPGQGLEQYF.

The chain carries TRBV7-2 and TRBJ2-3; weak D call: TRBD1 (5 bases). The germline V gene has CDR1 SGHTA and CDR2 FQGNSA. The CDR3 covers 16 residues. V was pared by 5 bases and J by 1 base, with 16 bases between. CDR3 protein: CASSPGRGLGTDTQYF. DNA for the CDR3: TGTGCCAGCAGCCCCGGTAGGGGCCTTGGCACAGATACGCAGTATTTT.

The chain combines TRBV9 with TRBJ2-3; the match to TRBD2 covers 9 bases. This CDR3 has 16 amino acids. CDR1 SGDLS and CDR2 YYNGEE come from the germline V gene. Germline trimming cut 0 bases from V and 1 base from J; bases unmatched to any gene: 3. The CDR3 spells CASSVGRTSGTDTQYF. The DNA for the CDR3 is TGTGCCAGCAGCGTAGGGAGGACTAGCGGCACAGATACGCAGTATTTT.

The chain joins TRBV25-1 to TRBJ1-3; TRBD1 is a possible D gene (5 bases). Germline CDR1 and CDR2: MGHDK and SYGVNS. This CDR3 region has 16 residues. V was trimmed by 1 base and J by 2 bases, leaving 12 bases between them. CDR3 loop: CASSELGGAAGNTIYF. CDR3 sequence (DNA): TGTGCCAGCAGTGAATTGGGGGGAGCGGCTGGAAACACCATATATTTT.

The chain recombines TRBV28 with TRBJ1-1; 8 nucleotides line up with TRBD1. The ends lost 6 bases at V and 0 bases at J; junction bases unmatched: 12. The germline CDR1 and CDR2 sequences are MDHEN and SYDVKM. This CDR3 spans 17 amino acids. The CDR3 DNA reads TGTGCCAGCAGCCTTCTCTCAGGGGGCAGGATGAACACTGAAGCTTTCTTT. This gives the protein CASSLLSGGRMNTEAFF.

The chain combines TRBV9 with TRBJ2-5, with D possibly being TRBD1 (6 bases). CDR1 is SGDLS, CDR2 YYNGEE, per germline. The CDR3 is 15 residues long. Trimming left V 3 bases short and J 4 bases short, with 16 bases between. The CDR3 reads CASSASQGLGETQYF. The DNA for the CDR3 is TGTGCCAGCAGCGCCTCTCAGGGGTTGGGAGAGACCCAGTACTTC.

This chain connects TRBV19 to TRBJ1-4; 8 nucleotides align to TRBD1. This CDR3 comprises 17 residues. Looked up from germline, CDR1 is LNHDA and CDR2 is SQIVND (reference sequence). Trimming at V came to 5 bases and at J to 7 bases, leaving 15 bases not matched to a gene. The CDR3: CASSSTRGRVLGEKLFF. DNA of the CDR3: TGTGCCAGTAGTTCGACCAGGGGGCGGGTGTTGGGTGAAAAACTGTTTTTT.

The chain combines TRBV28 with TRBJ2-5, with 9 bases lining up with TRBD2. CDR3 length: 17 amino acids. Germline lookup yields CDR1 MDHEN and CDR2 SYDVKM. Trimming at V came to 4 bases and at J to 7 bases, leaving 16 bases not matched to a gene. The chain's CDR3 is CASSSVESGGLGGTQYF. DNA of the CDR3: TGTGCCAGCAGTTCTGTTGAGAGCGGGGGGCTCGGGGGGACCCAGTACTTC.

In this sample, this clone turned up a few times. The V gene is TRBV18, the J gene TRBJ2-3; 9 bases fit TRBD2. The V and J ends lost 3 bases and 2 bases, in that order; junction bases with no gene match: 18. This CDR3 is 20 amino acids long. The germline V gene encodes CDR1 KGHSH and CDR2 LQKENI. Here the CDR3 DNA reads TGTGCCAGCTCACCCGACATGAACATTGTGGGGACTAGCTCCACAGATACGCAGTATTTT. Translation: CASSPDMNIVGTSSTDTQYF. The full variable domain, completed using reference TRBV18 and TRBJ2-3, is NAGVMQNPRHLVRRRGQEARLRCSPMKGHSHVYWYRQLPEEGLKFMVYLQKENIIDESGMPKERFSAEFPKEGPSILRIQQVVRGDSAAYFCASSPDMNIVGTSSTDTQYFGPGTRLTVL.

The CDR3: CASSRSGKVDEQFF. DNA of the CDR3: TGCGCCAGCAGCCGAAGCGGGAAGGTGGATGAGCAGTTCTTC. The rearrangement joins TRBV5-1 to TRBJ2-1, with 7 bases lining up with TRBD2. This CDR3 contains 14 residues. J gave up 8 bases and V 4 bases, and 9 bases lay outside the gene matches. Germline V gene data show CDR1 as SGHRS and CDR2 as YFSETQ.

This clone was seen only once. V usage is TRBV27 and J usage is TRBJ1-2, with TRBD1 matching over 7 bases. The CDR3 covers 15 residues. Germline values: CDR1 MNHEY, CDR2 SMNVEV (reference sequence). Trimming at V came to 5 bases and at J to 6 bases, leaving 12 bases not matched to a gene. The CDR3: CASSKLDRAWDGYTF. CDR3 sequence (DNA): TGTGCCAGCAGTAAACTAGACAGGGCTTGGGATGGCTACACCTTC.

The CDR3 nucleotides are TGCGCCAGCAGCTTGCCGACAGGAGTGAACACTGAAGCTTTCTTT. It codes for CASSLPTGVNTEAFF. The V gene is TRBV5-1, the J gene TRBJ1-1, with a tentative D call TRBD1 (6 bases). CDR1 and CDR2 from the germline V gene are SGHRS and YFSETQ. The CDR3 has 15 amino acids. Trimming took off 1 base at V and 0 bases at J, with 10 bases between the two ends. Full variable domain (missing parts from reference TRBV5-1 and TRBJ1-1): KAGVTQTPRYLIKTRGQQVTLSCSPISGHRSVSWYQQTPGQGLQFLFEYFSETQRNKGNFPGRFSGRQFSNSRSEMNVSTLELGDSALYLCASSLPTGVNTEAFFGQGTRLTVV.

In the case of this clone: This CDR3 is also generated by other DNA sequences in the sample. The chain has TRBV28 and TRBJ1-2; D is undetermined. CDR3 length: 11 residues. Germline-derived CDR1 and CDR2 are MDHEN and SYDVKM. The V end was cut by 5 bases, the J end by 8 bases, with 9 bases between. The CDR3 loop reads CASSRVYGYTF. The CDR3 nucleotides read TGTGCCAGCAGTCGAGTCTACGGCTACACCTTC.

This clone was counted between two and nine times. The V call is TRBV7-4, the J call TRBJ1-4, with TRBD1 identical over 7 bases. The CDR3 runs to 14 residues. Germline V gene lookup returns CDR1 SGHVT and CDR2 SQSDAQ. Trimming at V came to 5 bases and at J to 4 bases, leaving 4 bases not matched to a gene. CDR3 in amino acids: CASSTGQDNEKLFF. CDR3 nucleotides: TGTGCCAGCAGCACCGGACAGGATAATGAAAAACTGTTTTTT. Full variable domain (missing parts from reference TRBV7-4 and TRBJ1-4): GAGVSQSPRYKVAKRGRDVALRCDSISGHVTLYWYRQTLGQGSEVLTYSQSDAQRDKSGRPSGRFSAERPERSVSTLKIQRTEQGDSAVYLCASSTGQDNEKLFFGSGTQLSVL.

This clone has just one count. The chain joins TRBV28 to TRBJ1-2; possibly TRBD1 for D (6 bases). The V gene lost 7 bases and the J gene lost 4 bases, with 13 bases spanning the gap. Germline values: CDR1 MDHEN, CDR2 SYDVKM. This CDR3 contains 13 residues. CDR3 in amino acids: CASTGTSIYGYTF. The CDR3 DNA reads as TGTGCCAGCACGGGGACATCGATCTATGGCTACACCTTC.

The gene calls are TRBV19 and TRBJ2-2, with 7 nucleotides matching TRBD2. The germline CDR1 and CDR2 sequences are LNHDA and SQIVND (reference sequence). The V and J ends lost 7 bases and 5 bases, in that order; junction bases with no gene match: 13. The CDR3 totals 16 residues. DNA of the CDR3: TGTGCCAGTACAGAGGTGCGCGGGAGTTGGACCGGGGAGCTGTTTTTT. It encodes CASTEVRGSWTGELFF.

The rearrangement joins TRBV10-3 to TRBJ1-4; the match to TRBD1 covers 7 bases. V lost 0 bases, J lost 4 bases, and 5 bases stayed unmatched. CDR3 length equals 16 residues. The germline V gene encodes CDR1 ENHRY and CDR2 SYGVKD. CDR3 in amino acids: CAISESSGQYNEKLFF. The CDR3 coding sequence is TGTGCCATCAGTGAGTCATCGGGACAGTATAATGAAAAACTGTTTTTT.

J is TRBJ2-7 and V is TRBV28, with TRBD1 matching over 7 bases. The ends lost 5 bases at V and 6 bases at J; junction bases unmatched: 13. This CDR3 is 15 amino acids long. Germline V gene lookup returns CDR1 MDHEN and CDR2 SYDVKM. CDR3 amino acids: CASSPPRTGGGEQYF. DNA for the CDR3: TGTGCCAGCAGTCCCCCTAGGACAGGAGGTGGCGAGCAGTACTTC.

V and J are TRBV5-4 and TRBJ2-7; 8 bases map to TRBD1. V dropped 4 bases and J dropped 2; count of bases not matched to a gene: 5. CDR3 length: 14 residues. CDR1 and CDR2 from the germline V gene are SGHNT and YYREEE (reference sequence). The CDR3 sequence: CASSPRTGTYEQYF. CDR3 nucleotides: TGTGCCAGCAGCCCACGGACAGGGACCTACGAGCAGTACTTC.

The chain combines TRBV2 with TRBJ2-1; D ambiguous. Per germline, CDR1 SNHLY and CDR2 FYNNEI. Trimming removed 3 bases from V and 10 bases from J, with 10 bases in between. The CDR3 sequence is 12 residues long. The CDR3 DNA follows: TGTGCCAGCAGTGACCGTGCCGGGGAGCAGTTCTTC. Encoded protein: CASSDRAGEQFF.